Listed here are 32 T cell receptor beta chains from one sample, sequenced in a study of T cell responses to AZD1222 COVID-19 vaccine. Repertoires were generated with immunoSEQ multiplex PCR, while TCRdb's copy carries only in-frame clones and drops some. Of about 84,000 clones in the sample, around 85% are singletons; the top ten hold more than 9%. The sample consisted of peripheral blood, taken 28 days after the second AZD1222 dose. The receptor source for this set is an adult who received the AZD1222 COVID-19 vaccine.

The CDR3 nucleotides are TGTGCCAGCAGCTCCCGTCCCTCGGACTATGGCTACACCTTC. It specifies CASSSRPSDYGYTF. The chain is built from TRBV7-2 and TRBJ1-2; D unclear. Trimming removed 4 bases from V and 3 bases from J, with 12 bases in between. CDR3 length: 14 amino acids. Germline CDR1 SGHTA, CDR2 FQGNSA.

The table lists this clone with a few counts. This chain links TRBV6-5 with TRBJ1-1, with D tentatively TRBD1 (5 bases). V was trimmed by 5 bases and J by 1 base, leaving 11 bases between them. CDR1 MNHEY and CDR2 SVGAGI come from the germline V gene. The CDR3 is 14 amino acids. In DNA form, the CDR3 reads TGTGCCAGCAGTCTACAGGACCAGAACACTGAAGCTTTCTTT. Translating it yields CASSLQDQNTEAFF.

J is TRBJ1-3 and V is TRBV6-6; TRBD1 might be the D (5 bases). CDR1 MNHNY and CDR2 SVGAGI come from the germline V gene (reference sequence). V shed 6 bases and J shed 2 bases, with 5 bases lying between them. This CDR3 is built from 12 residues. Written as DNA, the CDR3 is TGTGCCAGCAGGGACACTGGAAACACCATATATTTT. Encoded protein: CASRDTGNTIYF.

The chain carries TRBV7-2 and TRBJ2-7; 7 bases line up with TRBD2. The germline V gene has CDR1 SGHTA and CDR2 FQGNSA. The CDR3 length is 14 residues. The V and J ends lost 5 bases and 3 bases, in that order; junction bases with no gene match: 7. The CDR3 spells CASSRTGDYYEQYF. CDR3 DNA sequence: TGTGCCAGCAGCCGTACTGGGGACTACTACGAGCAGTACTTC.

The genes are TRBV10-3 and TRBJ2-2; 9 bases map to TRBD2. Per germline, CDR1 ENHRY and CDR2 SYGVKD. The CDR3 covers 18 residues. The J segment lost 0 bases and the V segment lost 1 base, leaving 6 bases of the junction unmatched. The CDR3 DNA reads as TGTGCCATCAGTGAGTGGATTAGCGGGGGACCGAACACCGGGGAGCTGTTTTTT. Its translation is CAISEWISGGPNTGELFF.

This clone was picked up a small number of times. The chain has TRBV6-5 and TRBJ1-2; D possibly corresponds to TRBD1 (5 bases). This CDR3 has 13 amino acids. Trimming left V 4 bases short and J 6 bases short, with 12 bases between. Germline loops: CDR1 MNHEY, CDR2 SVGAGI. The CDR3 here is CASSSGGGHGYTF. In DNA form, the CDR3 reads TGTGCCAGCAGTTCTGGGGGAGGGCATGGCTACACCTTC.

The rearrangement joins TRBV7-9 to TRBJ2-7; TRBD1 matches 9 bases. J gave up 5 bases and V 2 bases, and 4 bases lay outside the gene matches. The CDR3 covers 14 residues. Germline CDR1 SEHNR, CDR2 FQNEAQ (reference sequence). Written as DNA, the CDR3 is TGTGCCAGCAGCTTACGGGACAGGGACCACGAGCAGTACTTC. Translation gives CASSLRDRDHEQYF.

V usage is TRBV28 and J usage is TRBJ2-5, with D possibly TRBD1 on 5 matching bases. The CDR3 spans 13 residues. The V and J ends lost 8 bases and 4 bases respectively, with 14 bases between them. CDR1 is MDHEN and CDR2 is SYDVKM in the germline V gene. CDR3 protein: CASQNGQTETQYF. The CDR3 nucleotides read TGTGCCAGCCAAAACGGACAAACAGAGACCCAGTACTTC.

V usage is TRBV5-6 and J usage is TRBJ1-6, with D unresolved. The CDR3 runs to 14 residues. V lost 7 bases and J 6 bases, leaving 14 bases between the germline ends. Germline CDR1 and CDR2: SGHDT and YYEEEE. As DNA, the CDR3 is TGTGCCAGCGGGTGGGGTTTCGTTAATTCACCCCTCCACTTT. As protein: CASGWGFVNSPLHF.

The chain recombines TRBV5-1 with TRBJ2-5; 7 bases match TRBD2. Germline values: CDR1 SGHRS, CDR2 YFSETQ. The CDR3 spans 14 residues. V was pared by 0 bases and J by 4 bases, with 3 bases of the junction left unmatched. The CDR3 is CASSLGLAAETQYF. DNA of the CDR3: TGCGCCAGCAGCTTGGGTCTAGCGGCAGAGACCCAGTACTTC.

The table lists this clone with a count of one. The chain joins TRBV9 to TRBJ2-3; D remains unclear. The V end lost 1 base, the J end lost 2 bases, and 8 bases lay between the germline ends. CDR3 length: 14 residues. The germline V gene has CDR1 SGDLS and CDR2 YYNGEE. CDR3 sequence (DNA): TGTGCCAGCAGCGTACGCTACCCCACAGATACGCAGTATTTT. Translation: CASSVRYPTDTQYF.

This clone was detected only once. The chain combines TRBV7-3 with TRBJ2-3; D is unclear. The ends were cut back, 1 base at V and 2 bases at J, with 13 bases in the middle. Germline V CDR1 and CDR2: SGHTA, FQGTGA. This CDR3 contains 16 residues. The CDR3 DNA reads TGTGCCAGCAGCTTAAACGGCTTGGTGGCCACAGATACGCAGTATTTT. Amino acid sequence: CASSLNGLVATDTQYF.

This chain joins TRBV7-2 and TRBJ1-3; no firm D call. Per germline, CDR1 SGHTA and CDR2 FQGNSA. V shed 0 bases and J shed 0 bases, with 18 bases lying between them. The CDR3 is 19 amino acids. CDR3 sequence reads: CASSLAPGGSRGSGNTIYF. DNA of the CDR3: TGTGCCAGCAGCTTAGCCCCGGGTGGGTCCAGAGGCTCTGGAAACACCATATATTTT. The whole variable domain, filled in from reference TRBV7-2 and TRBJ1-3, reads GAGVSQSPSNKVTEKGKDVELRCDPISGHTALYWYRQSLGQGLEFLIYFQGNSAPDKSGLPSDRFSAERTGGSVSTLTIQRTQQEDSAVYLCASSLAPGGSRGSGNTIYFGEGSWLTVV.

CDR3 DNA sequence: TGCAGCGCCGCTGAAACGGGGAGCTCCTACAATGAGCAGTTCTTC. This sequence encodes CSAAETGSSYNEQFF. The chain uses TRBV29-1 and TRBJ2-1; tentatively, D is TRBD2 (5 bases). CDR3 size: 15 residues. Germline CDR1 reads SQVTM; CDR2 reads ANQGSEA. Trimming left V 7 bases short and J 0 bases short, with 16 bases between.

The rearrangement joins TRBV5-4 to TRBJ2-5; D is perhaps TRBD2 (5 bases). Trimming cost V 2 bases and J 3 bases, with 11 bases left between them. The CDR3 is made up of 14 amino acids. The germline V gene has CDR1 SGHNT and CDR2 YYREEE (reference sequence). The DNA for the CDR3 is TGTGCCAGCAGCTTCCCGGCTAGCAAAGAGACCCAGTACTTC. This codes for CASSFPASKETQYF.

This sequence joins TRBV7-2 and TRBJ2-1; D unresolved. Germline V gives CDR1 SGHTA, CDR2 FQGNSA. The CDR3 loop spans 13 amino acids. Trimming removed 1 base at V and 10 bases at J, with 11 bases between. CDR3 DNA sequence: TGTGCCAGCAGCTTAGAGAAGGAAGGGGAGCAGTTCTTC. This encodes CASSLEKEGEQFF.

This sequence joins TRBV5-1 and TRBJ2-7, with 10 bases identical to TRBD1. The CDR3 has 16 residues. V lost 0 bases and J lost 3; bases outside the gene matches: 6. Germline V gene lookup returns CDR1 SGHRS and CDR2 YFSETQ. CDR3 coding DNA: TGCGCCAGCAGCTTGGTGGGGACAGGGGATCACTACGAGCAGTACTTC. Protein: CASSLVGTGDHYEQYF. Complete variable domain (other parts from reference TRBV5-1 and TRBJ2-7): KAGVTQTPRYLIKTRGQQVTLSCSPISGHRSVSWYQQTPGQGLQFLFEYFSETQRNKGNFPGRFSGRQFSNSRSEMNVSTLELGDSALYLCASSLVGTGDHYEQYFGPGTRLTVT.

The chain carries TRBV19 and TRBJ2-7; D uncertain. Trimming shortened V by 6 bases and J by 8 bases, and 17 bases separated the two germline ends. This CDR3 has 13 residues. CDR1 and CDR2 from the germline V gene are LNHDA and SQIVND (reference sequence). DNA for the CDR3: TGTGCCAGTAGCGGAACCGGTCCTGGTCAGCAGTACTTC. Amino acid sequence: CASSGTGPGQQYF.

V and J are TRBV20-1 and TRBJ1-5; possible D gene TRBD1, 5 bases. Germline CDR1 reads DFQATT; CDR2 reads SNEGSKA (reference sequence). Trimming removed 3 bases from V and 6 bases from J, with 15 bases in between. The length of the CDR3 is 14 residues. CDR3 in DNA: TGCAGTGCTAGTGGGCAGGGCGGGGCTCAGCCCCAGCATTTT. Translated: CSASGQGGAQPQHF.

This chain's CDR3 is CASSRFGGGITDTQYF. The CDR3 DNA follows: TGTGCCAGCAGCCGCTTTGGCGGGGGAATCACAGATACGCAGTATTTT. The chain is built from TRBV7-3 and TRBJ2-3; TRBD2 matches at 7 bases. Trimming took 5 bases from V and 2 from J; bases not matched to a gene: 10. Germline V CDR1 and CDR2: SGHTA, FQGTGA. This CDR3 region has 16 residues.

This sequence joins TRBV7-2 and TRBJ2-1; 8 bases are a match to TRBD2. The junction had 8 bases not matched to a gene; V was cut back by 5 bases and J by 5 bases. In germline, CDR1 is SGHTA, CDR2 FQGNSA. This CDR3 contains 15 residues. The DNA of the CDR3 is TGTGCCAGCAGCCGTGGACTAGCAGGTAACAATGAGCAGTTCTTC. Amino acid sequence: CASSRGLAGNNEQFF.

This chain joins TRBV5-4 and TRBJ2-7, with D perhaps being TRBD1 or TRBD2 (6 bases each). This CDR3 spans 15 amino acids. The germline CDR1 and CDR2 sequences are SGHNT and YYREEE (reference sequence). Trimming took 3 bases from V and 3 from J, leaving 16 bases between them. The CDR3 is CASSSRGLALYEQYF. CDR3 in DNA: TGTGCCAGCAGCTCCCGGGGGCTAGCCCTCTACGAGCAGTACTTC.

CDR3 sequence reads: CASSNPSVSYNEQFF. In nucleotides, the CDR3 is TGTGCCAGCAGCAACCCTAGCGTCTCCTACAATGAGCAGTTCTTC. This rearrangement joins TRBV11-3 to TRBJ2-1; perhaps TRBD2 as D (6 bases). V dropped 5 bases and J dropped 0 bases, with 11 bases sitting between them. The CDR3 runs to 15 residues. Per the germline V gene, CDR1 is SGHNT and CDR2 is YENEEA.

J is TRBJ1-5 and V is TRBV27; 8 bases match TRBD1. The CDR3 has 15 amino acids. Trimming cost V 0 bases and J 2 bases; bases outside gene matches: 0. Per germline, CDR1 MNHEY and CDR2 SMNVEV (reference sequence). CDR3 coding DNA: TGTGCCAGCAGTTTATCGACAGGGGGCAATCAGCCCCAGCATTTT. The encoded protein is CASSLSTGGNQPQHF.

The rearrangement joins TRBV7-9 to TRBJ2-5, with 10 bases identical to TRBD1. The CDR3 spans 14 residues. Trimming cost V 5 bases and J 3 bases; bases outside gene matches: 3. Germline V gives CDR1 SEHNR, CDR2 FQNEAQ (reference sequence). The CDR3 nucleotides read TGTGCCAGCAGCCCAGGGACAGGGGAAGAGACCCAGTACTTC. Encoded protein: CASSPGTGEETQYF.

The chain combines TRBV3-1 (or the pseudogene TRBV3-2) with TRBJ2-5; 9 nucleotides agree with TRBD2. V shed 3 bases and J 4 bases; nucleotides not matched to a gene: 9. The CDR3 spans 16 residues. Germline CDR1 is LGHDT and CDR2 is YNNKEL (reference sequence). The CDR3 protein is CASSQGLSGGRETQYF. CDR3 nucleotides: TGTGCCAGCAGCCAGGGATTGAGCGGGGGGAGAGAGACCCAGTACTTC.

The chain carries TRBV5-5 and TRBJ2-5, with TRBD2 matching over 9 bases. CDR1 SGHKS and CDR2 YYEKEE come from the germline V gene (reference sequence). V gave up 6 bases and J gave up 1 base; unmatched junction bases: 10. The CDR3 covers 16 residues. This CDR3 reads CASNPSGGTSQETQYF. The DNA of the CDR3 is TGTGCCAGCAACCCAAGCGGGGGGACATCCCAAGAGACCCAGTACTTC.

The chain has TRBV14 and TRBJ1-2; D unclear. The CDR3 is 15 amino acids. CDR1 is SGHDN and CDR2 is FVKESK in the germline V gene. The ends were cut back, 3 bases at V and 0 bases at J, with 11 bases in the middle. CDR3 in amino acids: CASSQKAVTNYGYTF. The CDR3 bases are TGTGCCAGCAGCCAGAAGGCAGTCACTAACTATGGCTACACCTTC.

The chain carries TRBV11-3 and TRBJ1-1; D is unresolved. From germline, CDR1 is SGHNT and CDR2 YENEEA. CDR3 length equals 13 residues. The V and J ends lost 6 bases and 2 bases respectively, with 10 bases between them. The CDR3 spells CASSQGLNTEAFF. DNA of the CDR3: TGTGCCAGCAGTCAAGGACTAAACACTGAAGCTTTCTTT.

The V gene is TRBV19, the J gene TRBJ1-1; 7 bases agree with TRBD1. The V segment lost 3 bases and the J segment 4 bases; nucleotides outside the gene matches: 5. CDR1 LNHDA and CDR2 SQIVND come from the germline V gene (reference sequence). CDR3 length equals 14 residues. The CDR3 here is CASSITGVVTEAFF. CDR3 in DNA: TGTGCCAGTAGTATCACAGGGGTCGTCACTGAAGCTTTCTTT.

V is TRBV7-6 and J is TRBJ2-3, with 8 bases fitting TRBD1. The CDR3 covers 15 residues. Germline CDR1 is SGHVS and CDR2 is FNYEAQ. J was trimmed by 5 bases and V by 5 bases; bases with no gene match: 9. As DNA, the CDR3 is TGTGCCAGCAGCCCCGGGACAGGAGGGAAAGATACGCAGTATTTT. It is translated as CASSPGTGGKDTQYF.

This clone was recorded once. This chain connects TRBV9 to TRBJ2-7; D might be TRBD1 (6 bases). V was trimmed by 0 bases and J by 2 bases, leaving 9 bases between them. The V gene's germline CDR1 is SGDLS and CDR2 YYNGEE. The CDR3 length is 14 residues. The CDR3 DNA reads TGTGCCAGCAGCGTAGGGACAGAGACCTACGAGCAGTACTTC. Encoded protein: CASSVGTETYEQYF.